This record looks at one TCR beta chain sequence and its context. This clonotype was observed a few times. Its cognate antigen has yet to be identified. No base quality information exists; no much larger clone differs at one position. Libraries came from RT-PCR. The sequencer listed for this sample is Illumina HiSeq 2500. Using fastp trimming at Q25 and MiXCR clonotype assembly, TCRdb reanalyzed the public sequencing data and kept in-frame beta chains. Each entry is one CDR3 protein sequence, shown with its most common DNA and genes. The sample data list around 790,000 distinct CDR3 sequences, and approximately 22% of these were observed just once. Roughly 10% of the sample comes from the top ten. The data derive from a study of response to subunit inactivated influenza vaccine (dated by TCRdb to the late 2010s). For the wider study: Deep quantitative T cell receptor repertoire profiling was used in the study to track responses to a trivalent subunit inactivated influenza vaccine. Summary of the overall study and its limitations: According to the authors, only a limited number of new T cells may be recruited by each seasonal influenza vaccination.

Inclusive of the bounding cysteine and phenylalanine, the CDR3 is 15 residues long. The only DNA kept is the CDR3, 45 bases in frame from the first base. From V the trimming removes 0 bases and from J it removes 3 bases, while the gene matches leave 6 bases of the junction unaccounted for. CDR1 and CDR2, per the germline V gene, are SGDLS and YYNGEE. The V and J genes are TRBV9 and TRBJ2-7, and 7 bases in between align with TRBD1. The sequence was collected from a man aged 50 or older who received an inactivated influenza vaccine. Donor details come from another sample of the same person, matched by shared clones. The sequenced sample was PBMCs from blood, obtained more than 4 days after vaccination. CDR3 loop: CASSVAPGQSYEQYF. The sequenced DNA is TGTGCCAGCAGCGTAGCCCCGGGACAGAGCTACGAGCAGTACTTC.